This paragraph reports one TCR beta chain. V lost 6 bases, J lost 0 bases, and 12 bases lay in between. The CDR3 runs 15 residues. Germline V gene data show CDR1 as SGHAT and CDR2 as FQNNGV. Sequencing was performed with immunoSEQ multiplex PCR; in TCRdb, only in-frame clones are kept and a portion is missing. The table lists some 370,000 clones, roughly 90% of them singletons, with 5% to 8.5% in the top ten. The data belong to a study of blood T cell repertoires in COVID-19. Background on the study: The United States, Italy and Spain were the sources of the acute and convalescent COVID-19 samples.

This TCR came from a man aged 18 to 30 with active or convalescent COVID-19. Sample: peripheral blood. The chain carries TRBV11-2 and TRBJ2-1; the D is unclear. This chain's CDR3 is CASRSGLSSYNEQFF. The CDR3 bases are TGTGCCAGCAGGTCTGGCCTCAGCTCCTACAATGAGCAGTTCTTC.